Given below is one T cell receptor beta chain in context. Using immunoSEQ multiplex PCR, the repertoire was profiled, and TCRdb retains in-frame clones only, with some absent. The data hold approximately 150,000 clones, with just over 90% observed a single time. This sample was taken from a study of T cell responses to AZD1222 COVID-19 vaccine. Deletions cut 0 bases from V and 7 bases from J, with 10 bases between. Germline V lookup: CDR1 MNHEY, CDR2 SVGAGI. This CDR3 has 15 residues. The source material was peripheral blood, sampled on day 0 of AZD1222 vaccination. The clonotype comes from an adult in good health. The chain carries TRBV6-5 and TRBJ1-6, with D tentatively TRBD1 (5 bases). CDR3 protein: CASSYSGALNSPLHF. The CDR3 DNA follows: TGTGCCAGCAGTTACTCAGGGGCCTTAAATTCACCCCTCCACTTT.